This T cell receptor beta chain was recorded in a study of blood T cell repertoires in COVID-19. On the study more broadly: Some COVID-19 samples were acute and others convalescent; all came from the United States, Italy and Spain.

Profiling relied on immunoSEQ multiplex PCR, and the TCRdb table lists in-frame clones only, not all of them. The sample comprises 25,000 to 30,000 clones, 70% to 90% of which are singletons, and less than 3.5% rests with the top ten. CDR3 length: 13 amino acids. The V and J ends lost 3 bases and 7 bases respectively, with 9 bases between them. Germline assignment: CDR1 SGHAT and CDR2 FQDESV (reference sequence). The sequenced sample was peripheral blood. The sequence was obtained from a human donor in a cohort sampled during active COVID-19. The V gene is TRBV11-1, the J gene TRBJ1-4; no firm D call. CDR3 DNA: TGTGCCAGCAGCTTTGGAGCCACTGAAAAACTGTTTTTT. Protein product: CASSFGATEKLFF.